Shown below are 3 T cell receptor beta chains from a single sample sequenced in a study of blood T cell repertoires in COVID-19. Profiled with immunoSEQ multiplex PCR; TCRdb holds only in-frame clones, not every one. The sample contains over 250,000 clones, 80% to 85% of which appear only once. The specimen was PBMCs or T cells enriched from blood (not recorded which). All receptors derive from a man aged 35-49 years who had been exposed to COVID-19.

This clone has just a few counts. V gene TRBV10-1 combines with J gene TRBJ2-7, with TRBD1 identical over 7 bases. CDR3 size: 13 residues. Trimming took 4 bases from V and 3 from J; bases not matched to a gene: 3. Per the germline V gene, CDR1 is WNHNN and CDR2 is SYGVQD (reference sequence). The CDR3 reads CASSASGGYEQYF. As DNA, the CDR3 is TGCGCCAGCAGTGCCTCAGGGGGCTACGAGCAGTACTTC.

V is TRBV24-1 and J is TRBJ2-4; the D gene is possibly TRBD2 (6 bases). Trimming removed 1 base at V and 3 bases at J, with 12 bases between. The CDR3 is 16 amino acids. CDR1 and CDR2 (germline): KGHDR, SFDVKD. As DNA, the CDR3 is TGTGCCACCAGTGATTTTGGGTCGGGGGACAAAAACATTCAGTACTTC. This codes for CATSDFGSGDKNIQYF.

This chain uses TRBV19 with TRBJ2-2; 9 bases map to TRBD1. V trimming: 5 bases; J trimming: 1 base; junction bases outside the gene matches: 2. Germline lookup yields CDR1 LNHDA and CDR2 SQIVND (reference sequence). CDR3 length: 15 residues. The CDR3 sequence is CASSLDRGNTGELFF. CDR3 bases: TGTGCCAGTAGTCTGGACAGGGGGAACACCGGGGAGCTGTTTTTT. The variable domain in full, with the rest retrieved from reference TRBV19 and TRBJ2-2, is DGGITQSPKYLFRKEGQNVTLSCEQNLNHDAMYWYRQDPGQGLRLIYYSQIVNDFQKGDIAEGYSVSREKKESFPLTVTSAQKNPTAFYLCASSLDRGNTGELFFGEGSRLTVL.